A selection of T cell receptor beta chains follows, all from one sample in a study of beta chain features in type 1 diabetes. Data came from immunoSEQ multiplex PCR; TCRdb stores just in-frame clones and leaves some out. The sample shows about 150,000 clones, less than 11% of them seen only once. Sequenced: naive CD4+ T cells from blood. These TCRs come from a man in his late teens or twenties in good health. The CDR3 runs from the conserved cysteine through the conserved F or W. The order of the fields is D gene, V gene, clone size, J gene, CDR3 DNA, CDR3 protein. D genes are given only for firm matches. Expanded clones get a size class; other rows say once, few or many, or leave the size out.

D: .; V: TRBV7-2; size: few; J: TRBJ2-3; DNA: TGTGCCAGCAGCTTCGGGGGTACAGGGGGCACAGATACGCAGTATTTT; CDR3: CASSFGGTGGTDTQYF
D: TRBD1; V: TRBV15; size: .; J: TRBJ1-5; DNA: TGTGCCACCAGCAGATCCACCCGACAGGGTAATCAGCCCCAGCATTTT; CDR3: CATSRSTRQGNQPQHF
D: TRBD1; V: TRBV5-1; size: few; J: TRBJ1-1; DNA: TGCGCCAGCAGTCCGGGACAGATGAACACTGAAGCTTTCTTT; CDR3: CASSPGQMNTEAFF
D: .; V: TRBV11-2; size: few; J: TRBJ1-6; DNA: TGTGCCAGCAGCTTACTCCCAGGGATGGGTTCACCCCTCCACTTT; CDR3: CASSLLPGMGSPLHF
D: TRBD1; V: TRBV19; size: .; J: TRBJ2-7; DNA: TGTGCCAGCGGGACAGGGGTCTACGAGCAGTACTTC; CDR3: CASGTGVYEQYF
D: .; V: TRBV10-3; size: .; J: TRBJ2-5; DNA: TGTGCCATCAGTGAGTCTCTTGAAGAGACCCAGTACTTC; CDR3: CAISESLEETQYF
D: .; V: TRBV5-4; size: .; J: TRBJ1-6; DNA: TGTGCCAGCAGCTTGGACAGGAATTCACCCCTCCACTTT; CDR3: CASSLDRNSPLHF
D: TRBD1; V: TRBV29-1; size: few; J: TRBJ1-2; DNA: TGCAGCGTTGAACCCCGGGACAGGGACTATGGCTACACCTTC; CDR3: CSVEPRDRDYGYTF
D: TRBD2; V: TRBV11-2; size: .; J: TRBJ2-3; DNA: TGTGCCAGCAGCCAGACTAGCGGGGGGGAAGATACGCAGTATTTT; CDR3: CASSQTSGGEDTQYF
D: .; V: TRBV30; size: many; J: TRBJ1-5; DNA: TGTGCCTGGAGTGCGGGGAATGCCAATCAGCCCCAGCATTTT; CDR3: CAWSAGNANQPQHF
D: TRBD1; V: TRBV4-2; size: .; J: TRBJ2-6; DNA: TGTGCCAGCAGCCAAGACGGGACAGGGTTTTTCTCTGGGGCCAACGTCCTGACTTTC; CDR3: CASSQDGTGFFSGANVLTF
D: .; V: TRBV5-1; size: .; J: TRBJ1-2; DNA: TGCGCCAGCAGCTTGGTTGGGGCCCCCGAAGATGGCTACACCTTC; CDR3: CASSLVGAPEDGYTF
D: TRBD2; V: TRBV6-1; size: .; J: TRBJ2-5; DNA: TGTGCCAGCAGTAATAGCGGGGGTGGGACCCAGTACTTC; CDR3: CASSNSGGGTQYF
D: TRBD1; V: TRBV5-4; size: .; J: TRBJ1-6; DNA: TGTGCCAGCAGCCGACAGGGGCAGAATTCACCCCTCCACTTT; CDR3: CASSRQGQNSPLHF
D: .; V: TRBV13; size: few; J: TRBJ2-7; DNA: TGTGCCAGCAGCTTACCAGGATTAGGAACCTACGAGCAGTACTTC; CDR3: CASSLPGLGTYEQYF
D: .; V: TRBV4-3; size: many; J: TRBJ1-6; DNA: TGCGCCAGCAGCCGCGAGCCGTTGATGAGGGGGAGATCCTATAATTCACCCCTCCACTTT; CDR3: CASSREPLMRGRSYNSPLHF
D: TRBD1; V: TRBV7-8; size: few; J: TRBJ1-6; DNA: TGTGCCAGCAGGAGAATAAGGACAGGGGGGACCAATTCACCCCTCCACTTT; CDR3: CASRRIRTGGTNSPLHF
D: TRBD2; V: TRBV7-2; size: few; J: TRBJ2-5; DNA: TGTGCCAGCAGCTTAGGGTTCTCTAGCGGGGGGACCGAGACCCAGTACTTC; CDR3: CASSLGFSSGGTETQYF
D: TRBD1; V: TRBV27; size: .; J: TRBJ2-1; DNA: TGTGCCATTACGCGGACAGGGGAGTTGGATGAGCAGTTCTTC; CDR3: CAITRTGELDEQFF
D: TRBD1; V: TRBV28; size: .; J: TRBJ2-7; DNA: TGTGCCAGCAGTTCGCCAGGGACAGGCAGCAACGAGCAGTACTTC; CDR3: CASSSPGTGSNEQYF
D: TRBD2; V: TRBV19; size: .; J: TRBJ2-1; DNA: TGTGCCAGTAGTAATCAGGGAGGGGAGCCTAATGAGCAGTTCTTC; CDR3: CASSNQGGEPNEQFF
D: TRBD1; V: TRBV5-1; size: few; J: TRBJ1-1; DNA: TGCGCCAGCAGCCGGACGACAGGGGGCGAGGGCACTGAAGCTTTCTTT; CDR3: CASSRTTGGEGTEAFF
D: .; V: TRBV7-9; size: many; J: TRBJ2-7; DNA: TGTGCCAGCAGCTTAGCGGCCGCCAGGGCCTACGAGCAGTACTTC; CDR3: CASSLAAARAYEQYF
D: TRBD1; V: TRBV4-1; size: few; J: TRBJ1-1; DNA: TGCGCCAGCAGCCAAGGGACAGGGGGTGACACTGAAGCTTTCTTT; CDR3: CASSQGTGGDTEAFF
D: .; V: TRBV6-5; size: .; J: TRBJ1-5; DNA: TGTGCCAGCAGTTACTCGCATTCAGGGCAGCCCCAGCATTTT; CDR3: CASSYSHSGQPQHF
D: TRBD1; V: TRBV6-5; size: few; J: TRBJ1-2; DNA: TGTGCCAGCAGTGCAGGACAGGGCCATTATGGCTACACCTTC; CDR3: CASSAGQGHYGYTF
D: TRBD1; V: TRBV27; size: .; J: TRBJ1-6; DNA: TGTGCCAGCAGAATTTTGGGACAGGGGATCTCACCCCTCCACTTT; CDR3: CASRILGQGISPLHF
D: .; V: TRBV7-6; size: few; J: TRBJ2-5; DNA: TGTGCCAGCAGCTTAGAGGCAGACTCTATAGGGACCCAGTACTTC; CDR3: CASSLEADSIGTQYF
D: .; V: TRBV18; size: few; J: TRBJ1-4; DNA: TGTGCCAGCTCACCGGGTCGGGGGGAAAAACTGTTTTTT; CDR3: CASSPGRGEKLFF
D: .; V: TRBV7-9; size: many; J: TRBJ2-7; DNA: TGTGCCAGCAGCTTAAGAGGGCCCGAGCAGTACTTC; CDR3: CASSLRGPEQYF
D: .; V: TRBV7-9; size: .; J: TRBJ2-3; DNA: TGTGCCAGCAGCGAAACAGGGTTAAGCACAGATACGCAGTATTTT; CDR3: CASSETGLSTDTQYF
D: .; V: TRBV18; size: few; J: TRBJ1-6; DNA: TGTGCCAGCTCACCACCGGGGCCCTCGTGGAATTCACCCCTCCACTTT; CDR3: CASSPPGPSWNSPLHF
D: TRBD2; V: TRBV7-3; size: .; J: TRBJ2-7; DNA: TGTGCCAGCAGCTTACAAGCGGGGGGCGACGAGCAGTACTTC; CDR3: CASSLQAGGDEQYF
D: TRBD1; V: TRBV27; size: few; J: TRBJ1-3; DNA: TGTGCCAGCAGTCCATTTCCAGGGGGTTCAGGAAACACCATATATTTT; CDR3: CASSPFPGGSGNTIYF
D: .; V: TRBV5-4; size: .; J: TRBJ1-6; DNA: TGTGCCAGCAGCTTGGGGAGGGGCCTGAATTCACCCCTCCACTTT; CDR3: CASSLGRGLNSPLHF
D: .; V: TRBV5-1; size: .; J: TRBJ2-3; DNA: TGCGCCAGCAGCTTGGTCGGGGTGCAAGATACGCAGTATTTT; CDR3: CASSLVGVQDTQYF
D: TRBD2; V: TRBV15; size: few; J: TRBJ2-1; DNA: TGTGCCACCAGCGGACTAGCGGGGGGGAACAATGAGCAGTTCTTC; CDR3: CATSGLAGGNNEQFF
D: TRBD2; V: TRBV14; size: few; J: TRBJ2-1; DNA: TGTGCCAGCAGCCAACGCATTAGCGGGGGGGCCCCTTACAATGAGCAGTTCTTC; CDR3: CASSQRISGGAPYNEQFF
D: .; V: TRBV7-2; size: .; J: TRBJ1-5; DNA: TGTGCCAGCAGCTTAGTACCAGGGATGAATCAGCCCCAGCATTTT; CDR3: CASSLVPGMNQPQHF
D: .; V: TRBV12-1; size: few; J: TRBJ2-3; DNA: TGTGCCAGCAGCCCGGGACTAGCGGGGGGGAAAGGACGCACAGATACGCAGTATTTT; CDR3: CASSPGLAGGKGRTDTQYF
D: .; V: TRBV7-7; size: few; J: TRBJ1-5; DNA: TGTGCCAGCAGCCCGGGAGGGGGGGGCTGCGGTCAGCCCCAGCATTTT; CDR3: CASSPGGGGCGQPQHF
D: TRBD1; V: TRBV27; size: .; J: TRBJ2-5; DNA: TGTGCCAGCAGTACCCACAGGGGGCTGGAGACCCAGTACTTC; CDR3: CASSTHRGLETQYF
D: .; V: TRBV30; size: many; J: TRBJ1-1; DNA: TGTGCCTGGAGTTGGGCAGGGGAAGCTTTCTTT; CDR3: CAWSWAGEAFF
D: .; V: TRBV29-1; size: many; J: TRBJ1-1; DNA: TGCAGCGTCCAATGGGGGCTAGACACTGAAGCTTTCTTT; CDR3: CSVQWGLDTEAFF
D: .; V: TRBV6-5; size: .; J: TRBJ2-7; DNA: TGTGCCAGCAGTTACGGTCCGGGAGAGACCTACGAGCAGTACTTC; CDR3: CASSYGPGETYEQYF
D: .; V: TRBV5-1; size: few; J: TRBJ1-1; DNA: TGCGCCAGCAGCTGGGCACGGTTGAACACTGAAGCTTTCTTT; CDR3: CASSWARLNTEAFF
D: TRBD2; V: TRBV6-1; size: .; J: TRBJ2-3; DNA: TGTGCCAGCAGTGAGGGTCTAGCGGGGGTTATAGATACGCAGTATTTT; CDR3: CASSEGLAGVIDTQYF
D: TRBD1; V: TRBV9; size: .; J: TRBJ2-7; DNA: TGTGCCAGCAGCGTAGGGACAGGGTCATGGTACGAGCAGTACTTC; CDR3: CASSVGTGSWYEQYF
D: TRBD1; V: TRBV29-1; size: many; J: TRBJ2-5; DNA: TGCAGCGTCAGACAGGGCCTGAGGGAGACCCAGTACTTC; CDR3: CSVRQGLRETQYF
D: .; V: TRBV4-2; size: few; J: TRBJ2-5; DNA: TGTGCCAGCAGCAGCAGGGTTTCCAGGGAGACCCAGTACTTC; CDR3: CASSSRVSRETQYF
D: TRBD1; V: TRBV5-4; size: few; J: TRBJ2-4; DNA: TGTGCCAGCAGCACGGACAGGAGTATACGAAACATTCAGTACTTC; CDR3: CASSTDRSIRNIQYF
D: .; V: TRBV4-2; size: .; J: TRBJ1-5; DNA: TGTGCCAGCAGCCAACAGGGCGCCCATAGCAATCAGCCCCAGCATTTT; CDR3: CASSQQGAHSNQPQHF